Reported below is one T cell receptor (beta chain). The sample belongs to a study of patients and donors after allogeneic stem cell transplantation. Via MiXCR, TCRdb re-called the RT-PCR reads, giving one row per CDR3 protein. There are fewer than 180,000 distinct CDR3 sequences in the sample; 30% to 45% occur only once, and roughly 52% lies in the top ten. V was trimmed by 0 bases and J by 0 bases, leaving 6 bases between them. The germline gives CDR1 LGHNA, CDR2 YSLEER. This CDR3 spans 15 amino acids. This TCR was recovered from a human donor who was either an allogeneic HSCT recipient or a stem cell or donor lymphocyte infusion donor (not recorded which). It is not recorded whose cells these are; they may come from a transplant donor. Sequencing was carried out using blood, either unsorted or a sorted T cell fraction (not recorded which). This chain joins TRBV4-3 and TRBJ1-5; D gene uncertain. The CDR3 DNA sequence: TGCGCCAGCAGCCAAGATCATAGTAGCAATCAGCCCCAGCATTTT. This encodes CASSQDHSSNQPQHF.